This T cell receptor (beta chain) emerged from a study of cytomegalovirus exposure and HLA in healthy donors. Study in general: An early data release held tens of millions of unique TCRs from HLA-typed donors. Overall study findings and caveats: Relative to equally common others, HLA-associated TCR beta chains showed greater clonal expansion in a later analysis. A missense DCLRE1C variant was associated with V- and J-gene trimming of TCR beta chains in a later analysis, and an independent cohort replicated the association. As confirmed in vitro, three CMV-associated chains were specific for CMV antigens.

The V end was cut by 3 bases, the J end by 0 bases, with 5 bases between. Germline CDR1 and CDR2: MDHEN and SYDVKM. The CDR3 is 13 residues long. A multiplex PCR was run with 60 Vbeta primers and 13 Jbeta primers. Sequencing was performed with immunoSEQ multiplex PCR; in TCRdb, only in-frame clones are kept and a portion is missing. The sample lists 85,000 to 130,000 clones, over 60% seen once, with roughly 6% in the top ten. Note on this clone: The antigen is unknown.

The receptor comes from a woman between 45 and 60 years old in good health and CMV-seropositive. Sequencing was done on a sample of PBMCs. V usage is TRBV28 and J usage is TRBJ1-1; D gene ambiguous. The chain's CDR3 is CASSFRVNTEAFF. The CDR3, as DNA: TGTGCCAGCAGTTTCCGGGTGAACACTGAAGCTTTCTTT.